Listed below are T cell receptor beta chains from one sample, sequenced in a study of CD8 T cells in Susac syndrome. TCRdb ran MiXCR on the immunoSEQ multiplex PCR reads and lists one entry per CDR3 protein. Of around 200,000 distinct CDR3 sequences listed, 85% to 95% are singletons. The sample was CD4+ T cells from PBMCs. The receptors shown here come from a human donor in good health. The conserved cysteine and the conserved F or W are not part of the CDR3 here. A D gene is named only where the DNA matches it firmly. Clone size is not always given. Where it is, it says once, few, many or a class for expanded clones.

.,.,TRBV5-1,ASSLWDLENIQY
.,.,TRBV10-3,AISSQREQY
.,.,TRBV25-1,ASSGGGGVYGYT
.,.,TRBV25-1,ASRDAGTDYEQY
.,.,TRBV7-2,AAGRDPGETQY
.,.,TRBV7-9,ASSLAYGATNEKLF
.,.,TRBV6-5,ASSRRTGRGYT
.,.,TRBV6-2/TRBV6-3,ASSLMGVAVF
.,.,TRBV20-1,SARVGDRRADTQY
.,.,TRBV5-1,ASSLEGYSYNEQF
TRBD2,.,TRBV30,AWRHGGGRAAETQY
.,few,TRBV12-3/TRBV12-4,ASSLVGNYGYT
.,.,TRBV30,AWKWNFRVGTRMNTEAF
.,.,TRBV10-3,AISWRDGYT
TRBD1,.,TRBV20-1,SARDYVQGSSYEQY
.,once,TRBV12-3/TRBV12-4,ASRNTPNNSPLH
TRBD2,.,TRBV5-1,ASKFGGSGDTQY
.,.,TRBV30,AWGPGPPGNTIY
.,.,TRBV4-2,ASSQPRGWEQF
.,.,TRBV9,ASSVALLTEAF
.,.,TRBV7-2,ASSLRAQRREQF
.,.,TRBV27,ASSSLGMIDTQY
TRBD1,.,TRBV20-1,SARDARGQVKNSPLH
.,.,TRBV5-4,ASSGDWSSYNEQF
.,few,TRBV7-2,ASSLESTRMADTQY
TRBD1,.,TRBV10-3,AISPGQSTDTQY
TRBD1,.,TRBV20-1,SALTGEAKNIQY
.,.,TRBV2,ASSEQGTETQY
.,.,TRBV19,ASEYDEKLF
.,.,TRBV20-1,SADGNYGYT
TRBD1,.,TRBV15,ATSSAQGVSNQPQH
TRBD1,.,TRBV20-1,SAKTGNESPLH
TRBD2,.,TRBV27,ASGQRGGDTGELF
.,once,TRBV5-1,ASSLGLDTETQY
.,.,TRBV28,ASSLQGFGYT
.,.,TRBV6-5,ASSYSTPGAMHYGYT
.,.,TRBV20-1,SASRRVDKNIQY
.,.,TRBV30,AWSVQFGTGELF
.,.,TRBV9,ASSLSPTATGELF
.,.,TRBV3-1,ASSQARSNQPQH
.,.,TRBV7-2,ASSLSRGWGYT
TRBD1,once,TRBV20-1,SASGDRRSTEAF
.,.,TRBV5-1,ASSWGTADIQY
TRBD1,.,TRBV27,ASSTYRGETQY
.,.,TRBV7-9,ASRNTEAF
.,.,TRBV5-6,ASSERGLGKQY
.,.,TRBV30,AWSVQGSQETQY
.,.,TRBV3-1,ASSPRDGANTGELF
TRBD1,.,TRBV20-1,SARAGTGKSGYT
TRBD1,.,TRBV2,ASTPGTGYQETQY
.,.,TRBV3-1,ASSQVRSGELF
.,.,TRBV3-1,ASSQDVGSTEAF
.,.,TRBV24-1,ATSDEGETQY
TRBD2,.,TRBV12-3/TRBV12-4,ASSFGLAGVGETQY
TRBD1,.,TRBV5-1,ASRPGQLNTGELF
.,.,TRBV12-3/TRBV12-4,ASSSTTGYDGYT
.,.,TRBV5-1,ASSLTLQGNTEAF
.,.,TRBV13,ASSLVSDGYT
.,.,TRBV30,AWSGGRISNQPQH
.,.,TRBV11-2,ASSLAGPNYGYT